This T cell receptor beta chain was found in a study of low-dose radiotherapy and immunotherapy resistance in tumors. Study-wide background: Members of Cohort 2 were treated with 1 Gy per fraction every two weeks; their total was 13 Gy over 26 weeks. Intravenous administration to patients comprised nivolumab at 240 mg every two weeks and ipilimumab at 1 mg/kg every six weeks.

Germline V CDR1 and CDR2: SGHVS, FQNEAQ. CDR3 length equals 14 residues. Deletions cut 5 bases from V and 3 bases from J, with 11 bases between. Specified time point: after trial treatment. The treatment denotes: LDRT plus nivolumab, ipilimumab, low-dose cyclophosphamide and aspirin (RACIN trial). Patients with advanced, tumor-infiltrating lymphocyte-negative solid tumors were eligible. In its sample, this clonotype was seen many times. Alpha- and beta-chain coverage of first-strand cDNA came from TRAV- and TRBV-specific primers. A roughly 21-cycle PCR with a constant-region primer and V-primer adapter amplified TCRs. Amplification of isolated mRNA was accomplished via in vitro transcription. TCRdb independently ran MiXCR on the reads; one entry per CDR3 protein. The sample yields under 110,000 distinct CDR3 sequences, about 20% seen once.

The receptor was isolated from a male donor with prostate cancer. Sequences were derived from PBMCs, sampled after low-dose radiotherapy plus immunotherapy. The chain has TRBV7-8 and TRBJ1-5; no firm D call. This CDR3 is CASSQARFNQPQHF. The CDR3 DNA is TGTGCCAGCAGCCAAGCCCGGTTCAATCAGCCCCAGCATTTT.